The 4 T cell receptor beta chains below all came from one sample that was sequenced in a study of Ad26.COV2.S vaccination and SARS-CoV-2 variants. This table comes from immunoSEQ multiplex PCR, and its TCRdb copy is limited to in-frame clones, with some not included. The data show approximately 300,000 clones, with around 85% seen just once and 2.1% held by the top ten. Described treatment: around 19 received Ad26.COV2.S at low or high dose, single or two shots; roughly five received placebo; per-sample allocation not given. Sampling took place 63 days after the first vaccine or placebo injection. Sequencing used peripheral blood, obtained in a trial of Ad26.COV2.S vaccine versus placebo. Every receptor here comes from a person between 18 and 65 years old who received the Ad26.COV2.S COVID-19 vaccine or a placebo.

CDR3 nucleotide sequence: TGCGCCAGCAGGCTCACCGGGGAGCTGTTTTTT. Its protein is CASRLTGELFF. The rearrangement joins TRBV5-1 to TRBJ2-2; D remains ambiguous. The germline V and J ends were trimmed by 5 bases and 4 bases, with 3 bases remaining between them. This CDR3 is 11 amino acids long. Germline V lookup: CDR1 SGHRS, CDR2 YFSETQ.

This chain joins TRBV29-1 and TRBJ2-7, with 8 positions matching TRBD1. Germline loops: CDR1 SQVTM, CDR2 ANQGSEA. The ends lost 7 bases at V and 6 bases at J; junction bases unmatched: 8. The length of the CDR3 is 12 residues. CDR3: CSAGQGLSEQYF. CDR3 sequence (DNA): TGCAGCGCCGGACAGGGACTGAGCGAGCAGTACTTC.

The rearrangement links TRBV27 to TRBJ1-6; D gene uncertain. V gave up 2 bases and J gave up 6 bases, with 17 bases separating them. This CDR3 region has 17 residues. The germline V gene encodes CDR1 MNHEY and CDR2 SMNVEV (reference sequence). CDR3 protein: CASSLVGFGKSNSPLHF. The CDR3 DNA is TGTGCCAGCAGTTTAGTAGGGTTCGGTAAGAGTAATTCACCCCTCCACTTT.

This clone was seen once. The chain is built from TRBV19 and TRBJ2-4; D call uncertain. V was clipped by 2 bases and J by 0 bases, with 14 bases between them. This CDR3 region has 17 residues. Germline V lookup: CDR1 LNHDA, CDR2 SQIVND (reference sequence). DNA of the CDR3: TGTGCCAGTAGTATATCGCCACAGCGTCTAGCCAAAAACATTCAGTACTTC. Its translation: CASSISPQRLAKNIQYF.